Below are 14 T cell receptor beta chains sequenced from a single sample in a study of cytomegalovirus exposure and HLA in healthy donors (dated by TCRdb to between 2016 and 2019). Library construction relied on the immunoSEQ multiplex PCR assay. The multiplex PCR relied on a mix of 60 forward primers for TCR Vbeta segments and 13 reverse primers for TCR Jbeta segments. In TCRdb, the immuneACCESS table is reduced to in-frame sequences with V and J assigned. These tables do not hold every clone; where another copy was compared, an unresolved V gene accounts for under half, and the others remain unexplained. The sample yields over 100,000 clones; approximately 78% were counted once. The biggest ten clones account for approximately 23% of the sample. Sequencing input: PBMCs. The source is a man in his thirties or forties in good health and CMV-seropositive.

This rearrangement joins TRBV6-1 to TRBJ2-1; D might be TRBD1 (5 bases). CDR1 is MNHNS and CDR2 is SASEGT in the germline V gene. With 6 bases removed from V and 3 bases from J, the gap between germline ends came to 15 bases. The CDR3 length is 15 residues. The CDR3 spells CASRAGSSFYNEQFF. The CDR3, as DNA: TGTGCCAGCAGGGCAGGGTCAAGTTTCTACAATGAGCAGTTCTTC.

J is TRBJ1-3 and V is TRBV10-3; 10 bases are a match to TRBD1. This CDR3 has 19 residues. Germline-derived CDR1 and CDR2 are ENHRY and SYGVKD. J gave up 2 bases and V 0 bases, and 10 bases lay outside the gene matches. The CDR3 spells CAISESIGTGVVPGNTIYF. As DNA, the CDR3 is TGTGCCATCAGTGAGTCTATCGGGACAGGGGTAGTACCTGGAAACACCATATATTTT.

This clone was counted between two and nine times. The rearrangement joins TRBV10-3 to TRBJ2-3, with TRBD1 identical over 7 bases. The germline CDR1 and CDR2 sequences are ENHRY and SYGVKD. This CDR3 is built from 14 residues. V gave up 5 bases and J gave up 3 bases; unmatched junction bases: 5. Written as DNA, the CDR3 is TGTGCCATCAGTAGACAGGGCCGGACAGATACGCAGTATTTT. Its protein product is CAISRQGRTDTQYF.

A single count supports this clone. Other DNA variants within this sample encode the same CDR3. The V call is TRBV28, the J call TRBJ1-2, with D perhaps TRBD1 (5 bases). V was pared by 4 bases and J by 8 bases, with 11 bases between. This CDR3 region has 12 residues. The germline gives CDR1 MDHEN, CDR2 SYDVKM. Here the CDR3 DNA reads TGTGCCAGCAGTTCCCAGGGCGGCGGCTACACCTTC. This gives the protein CASSSQGGGYTF.

A few counts support this clone. The gene calls are TRBV19 and TRBJ2-1; D unclear. V lost 1 base, J lost 4 bases, and 5 bases lay in between. Looked up from germline, CDR1 is LNHDA and CDR2 is SQIVND (reference sequence). The CDR3 sequence is 13 residues long. CDR3 DNA sequence: TGTGCCAGTAGTATAGGGCGGTACAATGAGCAGTTCTTC. Encoded protein: CASSIGRYNEQFF.

V gene TRBV6-5 combines with J gene TRBJ1-1, with D possibly matching TRBD1 (6 bases). CDR3 length: 11 amino acids. V was shortened by 6 bases and J by 10 bases, with 12 bases between the two germline ends. Germline V lookup: CDR1 MNHEY, CDR2 SVGAGI. The CDR3 sequence: CASRSQGIAFF. Written as DNA, the CDR3 is TGTGCCAGCAGATCACAGGGCATAGCTTTCTTT.

The chain is built from TRBV29-1 and TRBJ2-3; TRBD1 agrees at 7 bases. The CDR3 has 13 amino acids. Germline V gives CDR1 SQVTM, CDR2 ANQGSEA. The V segment lost 6 bases and the J segment 4 bases; nucleotides outside the gene matches: 7. As DNA, the CDR3 is TGCAGCGTCTTTAAGGGGGCACCAGATACGCAGTATTTT. Its translation: CSVFKGAPDTQYF.

This clone was seen a single time. The junction differs from germline at one of its ends, possibly a read error. The rearrangement uses TRBV6-5 and TRBJ1-4; D is possibly TRBD1 (5 bases). The germline CDR1 and CDR2 sequences are MNHEY and SVGAGI. This CDR3 is built from 15 residues. The CDR3 DNA reads as TGTGCCAGCAGTGACTCAGGGAGAGCTGCGGAAAAACTGTTTTTT. Residues: CASSDSGRAAEKLFF.

The rearrangement joins TRBV6-5 to TRBJ2-7; 8 bases map to TRBD2. Unmatched junction bases numbered 11, after V lost 4 bases and J lost 3 bases. This CDR3 region has 16 residues. Germline V lookup: CDR1 MNHEY, CDR2 SVGAGI. In DNA, the CDR3 is TGTGCCAGCAGTTGGTCGGGGGGCGCGGGAGGCTACGAGCAGTACTTC. This codes for CASSWSGGAGGYEQYF.

The rearrangement links TRBV7-8 to TRBJ2-1; D might be TRBD1 (6 bases). Germline V gene sequence: CDR1 SGHVS, CDR2 FQNEAQ. This CDR3 spans 15 amino acids. The V gene lost 5 bases and the J gene lost 5 bases, with 16 bases spanning the gap. The CDR3 DNA sequence: TGTGCCAGCAGCCCCAAGAGGACAGATAACAATGAGCAGTTCTTC. Its translation: CASSPKRTDNNEQFF.

This chain joins TRBV6-1 and TRBJ2-3, with 10 bases lining up with TRBD2. V lost 4 bases to trimming and J lost 5 bases; unmatched junction nucleotides: 3. Germline V gene lookup returns CDR1 MNHNS and CDR2 SASEGT. The CDR3 is 14 amino acids. CDR3 DNA: TGTGCCAGCAGTGTAGCGGGAGGTGGAGATACGCAGTATTTT. As protein: CASSVAGGGDTQYF.

The gene calls are TRBV10-2 and TRBJ2-7; 12 bases are shared with TRBD2. The CDR3 totals 16 residues. Trimming cost V 3 bases and J 4 bases; bases outside gene matches: 7. The germline V gene encodes CDR1 WSHSY and CDR2 SAAADI. CDR3 sequence: CASSDLGLAGRYEQYF. The CDR3 DNA is TGCGCCAGCAGTGATCTTGGACTAGCGGGGAGGTACGAGCAGTACTTC.

This rearrangement joins TRBV2 to TRBJ2-5; D may be TRBD2 (7 bases). The CDR3 is 14 amino acids. With 6 bases removed from V and 5 bases from J, the gap between germline ends came to 16 bases. Germline V gives CDR1 SNHLY, CDR2 FYNNEI. Here the CDR3 reads CASSGEGGSETQYF. The CDR3 DNA reads TGTGCCAGCAGCGGGGAGGGGGGTTCGGAGACCCAGTACTTC.

This sequence joins TRBV5-1 and TRBJ1-6; 9 bases map to TRBD1. CDR3 length: 15 residues. V shed 5 bases and J 7 bases; nucleotides not matched to a gene: 7. The germline CDR1 and CDR2 sequences are SGHRS and YFSETQ. This chain's CDR3 is CASRQGAGTNSPLHF. The CDR3 DNA sequence: TGCGCCAGCAGACAGGGGGCGGGAACAAATTCACCCCTCCACTTT.